The 5 T cell receptor beta chains presented below share a single source sample, sequenced in a study of shared clonotypes between healthy human individuals. Using immunoSEQ multiplex PCR, the repertoire was profiled, and TCRdb retains in-frame clones only, with some absent. The repertoire consists of almost 750,000 clones, with 55% to 75% occurring once and the leading ten covering about 1.8%. The sample taken for sequencing was memory CD4+ T cells sorted from blood. Subset given: CD45RA-negative fraction. The receptors shown here come from a woman between 25 and 40 years old in good health.

V and J are TRBV7-8 and TRBJ2-5; D remains ambiguous. This CDR3 has 15 amino acids. Germline V gene lookup returns CDR1 SGHVS and CDR2 FQNEAQ. V lost 4 bases and J 6 bases, leaving 18 bases between the germline ends. The CDR3 DNA sequence: TGTGCCAGCAGCTCCCTCACACTGGACGTACAGACCCAGTACTTC. The encoded protein is CASSSLTLDVQTQYF.

Worth noting for this clone: Additional DNA sequences in this sample encode the identical CDR3. V usage is TRBV10-3 and J usage is TRBJ2-7; no firm D call. Germline V CDR1 and CDR2: ENHRY, SYGVKD. CDR3 length equals 13 residues. The V end lost 3 bases, the J end lost 0 bases, and 6 bases lay between the germline ends. The CDR3 DNA reads as TGTGCCATCAGTGAAGCAGGCTCCTACGAGCAGTACTTC. As protein: CAISEAGSYEQYF.

This clone turned up a few times. The rearrangement uses TRBV28 and TRBJ1-5; D gene ambiguous. CDR1 is MDHEN and CDR2 is SYDVKM in the germline V gene. The CDR3 has 14 residues. The V gene lost 8 bases and the J gene lost 0 bases, with 11 bases spanning the gap. CDR3 region: CASLRGNSNQPQHF. The CDR3 coding sequence is TGTGCCAGCTTGCGGGGAAATAGCAATCAGCCCCAGCATTTT.

CDR3 nucleotide sequence: TGTGCCAGTAGAAAGAGCTCCTACAATGAGCAGTTCTTC. It encodes CASRKSSYNEQFF. The chain joins TRBV19 to TRBJ2-1; D gene unclear. The germline V gene encodes CDR1 LNHDA and CDR2 SQIVND (reference sequence). Trimming removed 6 bases from V and 0 bases from J, with 6 bases in between. The CDR3 is 13 amino acids.

The rearrangement joins TRBV4-2 to TRBJ2-7; 7 positions agree with TRBD2. Germline CDR1 is LGHNA and CDR2 is YNFKEQ. There are 17 residues in the CDR3. V gave up 1 base and J gave up 4 bases; unmatched junction bases: 13. In nucleotides, the CDR3 is TGTGCCAGCAGCCAAGGATACATGGGAGGGCTTGTATACGAGCAGTACTTC. It encodes CASSQGYMGGLVYEQYF.